One and the same sample provided the 12 T cell receptor beta chains below, sequenced in a study of T cells in Graves' hyperthyroidism and ophthalmopathy (dated by TCRdb to the late 2010s). The library was made by multiplex PCR. Sequencing instrument: Illumina HiSeq 2000. The TCR beta CDR3 regions were amplified from RNA transcripts. For the first round of RT-PCR on the TCR CDR3, the HTBI primer set was used together with the Qiagen OneStep RT-PCR kit. TCRdb reprocessed the public reads (quality trimming at Q25 with fastp, clone calling with MiXCR) and kept in-frame beta chains. Every CDR3 protein is listed once, alongside the most common genes and DNA of its rows. Counted in this sample were 500,000 to 550,000 distinct CDR3 sequences; less than 20% of them appeared once. The top ten clonotypes cover 40% to 50% of the sample. The sequenced material came from blood. Receptor source: a man between 40 and 49 years old with Graves' ophthalmopathy.

This clonotype came up once. The chain couples TRBV27 to TRBJ2-7; 13 nucleotides line up with TRBD2. Per the germline V gene, CDR1 is MNHEY and CDR2 is SMNVEV (reference sequence). The CDR3 is 16 residues long. The J segment lost 2 bases and the V segment lost 4 bases, leaving 5 bases of the junction unmatched. In DNA, the CDR3 is TGTGCCAGCAGTTACCGGGGACTAGCGGGGCCCTACGAGCAGTACTTC. This gives the protein CASSYRGLAGPYEQYF.

This clonotype was recorded at least ten times. The rearrangement links TRBV30 to TRBJ2-3; no clear D. CDR3 length equals 16 residues. Germline V gene data show CDR1 as GTSNPN and CDR2 as SVGIG (reference sequence). Trimming cost V 2 bases and J 1 base, with 16 bases left between them. The CDR3, as DNA: TGTGCCTGGAGTACCCCGTGGGCTTTGGGCACAGATACGCAGTATTTT. The encoded protein is CAWSTPWALGTDTQYF.

This clonotype has just a few counts. The gene calls are TRBV16 and TRBJ2-3, with D possibly being TRBD2 (5 bases). Germline V CDR1 and CDR2: KGHSY, FQNENV. V lost 2 bases to trimming and J lost 10 bases, with 22 bases between them. The length of the CDR3 is 16 residues. CDR3 DNA: TGTGCCAGCAGCCAACTTACGCCGCCTGAGGGAGCGGCGCAGTATTTT. Encoded protein: CASSQLTPPEGAAQYF. The full variable domain, completed using reference TRBV16 and TRBJ2-3, is GEEVAQTPKHLVRGEGQKAKLYCAPIKGHSYVFWYQQVLKNEFKFLISFQNENVFDETGMPKERFSAKCLPNSPCSLEIQATKLEDSAVYFCASSQLTPPEGAAQYFGPGTRLTVL.

On this clonotype: Possible read error: a much larger clone is one base away. This chain joins TRBV5-1 and TRBJ2-2; possibly TRBD2 for D (5 bases). Per germline, CDR1 SGHRS and CDR2 YFSETQ. The CDR3 spans 15 residues. V was pared by 1 base and J by 3 bases, with 10 bases between. CDR3 in amino acids: CASSLRGLDTGELFF. CDR3 DNA: TGCGCCAGCAGCTTGAGAGGGCTCGACACCGGGGAGCTGTTTTTT.

There are many counts of this clonotype. The chain employs TRBV4-2 and TRBJ2-7; 8 bases are a match to TRBD1. The V segment lost 0 bases and the J segment 6 bases; nucleotides outside the gene matches: 7. The CDR3 totals 15 residues. CDR1 and CDR2 (germline): LGHNA, YNFKEQ. The CDR3 loop reads CASSQEGQGATEQYF. CDR3 nucleotides: TGTGCCAGCAGCCAAGAAGGGCAGGGGGCGACCGAGCAGTACTTC.

This clonotype has just a few counts. The chain carries TRBV29-1 and TRBJ2-3; 12 bases line up with TRBD2. The CDR3 loop spans 16 amino acids. J gave up 4 bases and V 6 bases, and 11 bases lay outside the gene matches. Germline V gives CDR1 SQVTM, CDR2 ANQGSEA. The CDR3 sequence is CSVAPLTSGRADTQYF. For the CDR3, the DNA is TGCAGCGTCGCTCCCCTGACTAGCGGGAGAGCAGATACGCAGTATTTT.

The CDR3 spells CASSLDPRERYEQYF. The DNA for the CDR3 is TGTGCCAGCAGCTTAGACCCTCGGGAAAGGTACGAGCAGTACTTC. This chain links TRBV7-2 with TRBJ2-7; weak D call: TRBD2 (5 bases). Looked up from germline, CDR1 is SGHTA and CDR2 is FQGNSA. The CDR3 totals 15 residues. Trimming left V 1 base short and J 4 bases short, with 14 bases between.

This clonotype was observed at least ten times. This chain links TRBV20-1 with TRBJ1-2; weak D call: TRBD1 (6 bases). Germline assignment: CDR1 DFQATT and CDR2 SNEGSKA (reference sequence). This CDR3 region has 14 residues. The ends were cut back, 2 bases at V and 3 bases at J, with 13 bases in the middle. As DNA, the CDR3 is TGCAGTGCTAGACAGGGTAGGGGGGACTATGGCTACACCTTC. As protein: CSARQGRGDYGYTF.

This clonotype was observed a few times. The chain joins TRBV5-4 to TRBJ2-1; 14 nucleotides align to TRBD2. The CDR3 is made up of 13 amino acids. Looked up from germline, CDR1 is SGHNT and CDR2 is YYREEE (reference sequence). The ends lost 2 bases at V and 13 bases at J; junction bases unmatched: 2. CDR3 coding DNA: TGTGCCAGCAGCTTAGGACTAGCGGGGGGCCAGTTCTTC. Translation gives CASSLGLAGGQFF.

The J gene is TRBJ2-7, the V gene TRBV4-3; D could derive from TRBD1 or TRBD2 (5 bases each). Germline-derived CDR1 and CDR2 are LGHNA and YSLEER. V was trimmed by 0 bases and J by 3 bases, leaving 12 bases between them. The length of the CDR3 is 15 residues. The CDR3 sequence is CASSQDWGRGYEQYF. The CDR3 coding sequence is TGCGCCAGCAGCCAAGATTGGGGACGGGGCTACGAGCAGTACTTC.

This clonotype was picked up many times. This chain links TRBV3-1 with TRBJ2-1; D possibly corresponds to TRBD2 (6 bases). The V end lost 1 base, the J end lost 9 bases, and 16 bases lay between the germline ends. In germline, CDR1 is LGHDT, CDR2 YNNKEL (reference sequence). The length of the CDR3 is 15 residues. CDR3 DNA: TGTGCCAGCAGCCAAGTACGTCTGCGGGGAGGTGAGCAGTTCTTC. Amino acid sequence: CASSQVRLRGGEQFF.

V and J are TRBV11-2 and TRBJ1-5; D gene unclear. There are 13 residues in the CDR3. CDR1 and CDR2 (germline): SGHAT, FQNNGV. With 0 bases removed from V and 11 bases from J, the gap between germline ends came to 11 bases. The DNA for the CDR3 is TGTGCCAGCAGCTTAGATGGGGTCCCGGCCCAGCATTTT. Translated: CASSLDGVPAQHF.